This T cell receptor (beta chain) appears in the sequencing data of a study of T cell repertoires in cytomegalovirus infection. Study as a whole: Public signatures in TCR beta pointed to CMV infection and matching HLA type.

Study outcomes and limitations: Clonotype analysis showed dominance of the ex vivo response by HLA-C-restricted CMV-specific TCR beta clonotypes.

TCRdb called the reads again in MiXCR, with one record for every CDR3 protein. Of roughly 990,000 distinct CDR3 sequences in the sample, around 32% are singletons; the top ten hold roughly 13%. V lost 2 bases and J 6 bases, leaving 16 bases between the germline ends. This CDR3 comprises 15 residues. The germline V gene has CDR1 ENHRY and CDR2 SYGVKD. This clonotype was seen a handful of times. The antigen remains unidentified. This TCR was recovered from a human donor in good health (CMV status not recorded). Some clones in this sample may be carry-over from other donors' samples. Specimen: cultured CD8+ T cells from PBMCs, collected from culture after CMV antigen stimulation. The chain carries TRBV10-3 and TRBJ1-2; D is undetermined. CDR3 loop: CAISEPTIVEDGYTF. The CDR3 nucleotides are TGTGCCATCAGTGAGCCGACTATAGTGGAAGATGGCTACACCTTC.